This TCR beta chain comes out of a study of T-cell reconstitution after alpha-beta-depleted transplantation in children. This clonotype was counted only a few times. CDR1 DFQATT and CDR2 SNEGSKA come from the germline V gene (reference sequence). The length of the CDR3 is 11 residues. Trimming left V 6 bases short and J 1 base short, with 6 bases between. Molecular barcoding with unique molecular identifiers was used for the TCRbeta library. In TCRdb, the PCR reads were re-called with MiXCR into one record per CDR3 protein. The table lists some 500,000 distinct CDR3 sequences, around 17% of them singletons.

The sample in question was PBMCs from the stem cell graft donor, obtained from the stem cell graft. The sequence was collected from a human donor who donated a stem cell graft to a child with acute lymphoblastic leukemia. The rearrangement joins TRBV20-1 to TRBJ1-1; D not resolved. This CDR3 is CSAAPNTEAFF. The CDR3 DNA follows: TGCAGTGCCGCCCCGAACACTGAAGCTTTCTTT.